A selection of T cell receptor beta chains follows, all from one sample in a study of blood T cells in healthy people across ages. A single record per CDR3 protein comes from TCRdb applying MiXCR to the 5' RACE reads. Found here are 1.5 million to 2 million distinct CDR3 sequences, about 49% of them singletons; the top ten hold roughly 2%. The material sequenced was blood. The origin of the receptors is a woman between 35 and 50 years old in good health. CDR3s include the opening cysteine and the closing phenylalanine or tryptophan. A D gene is named only where the DNA matches it firmly. Clone size is shown for a subset of rows, as once, few, many or a class of expanded clone.

d_call: TRBD1; v_call: TRBV5-5; clone_size: .; j_call: TRBJ2-5; cdr3_nt: TGTGCCAGCAGCCTCGGGACAGGGTTATCGATAGAGACCCAGTACTTC; cdr3_aa: CASSLGTGLSIETQYF
d_call: .; v_call: TRBV20-1; clone_size: .; j_call: TRBJ2-3; cdr3_nt: TGCAGTGTTAGAGGGGACGCAGATACGCAGTATTTT; cdr3_aa: CSVRGDADTQYF
d_call: TRBD1; v_call: TRBV9; clone_size: .; j_call: TRBJ1-1; cdr3_nt: TGTGCCAGCAGCGTAGATGGCAGGGGGCTCACTGAAGCTTTCTTT; cdr3_aa: CASSVDGRGLTEAFF
d_call: .; v_call: TRBV4-1; clone_size: .; j_call: TRBJ1-2; cdr3_nt: TGCGCCAGCAGCCAAGTGTATGAGAACTATGGCTACACCTTC; cdr3_aa: CASSQVYENYGYTF
d_call: .; v_call: TRBV6-1; clone_size: once; j_call: TRBJ2-7; cdr3_nt: TGTGCCAGCAACGGATACAAGCAGTACTTC; cdr3_aa: CASNGYKQYF
d_call: .; v_call: TRBV7-2; clone_size: .; j_call: TRBJ2-3; cdr3_nt: TGTGCCAGCAGCAACGACAGAAGGGGAAATACGCAGTATTTT; cdr3_aa: CASSNDRRGNTQYF
d_call: TRBD1; v_call: TRBV12-3/TRBV12-4; clone_size: .; j_call: TRBJ1-6; cdr3_nt: TGTGCCGGCAGGGGGGCGTGGAATTCACCCCTCCACTTT; cdr3_aa: CAGRGAWNSPLHF
d_call: .; v_call: TRBV6-5; clone_size: .; j_call: TRBJ2-1; cdr3_nt: TGTGCCAGCAGTTACTCGATCGACGGGGGTGAGCAGTTCTTC; cdr3_aa: CASSYSIDGGEQFF
d_call: .; v_call: TRBV7-2; clone_size: .; j_call: TRBJ1-2; cdr3_nt: TGTGCCAGCAGCTTACGGGCACCGAGAGTCTATGGCTACACCTTC; cdr3_aa: CASSLRAPRVYGYTF
d_call: .; v_call: TRBV6-1; clone_size: .; j_call: TRBJ2-1; cdr3_nt: TGTGCCCTTCTACCGGGGGCTTACAATGAGCAGTTCTTC; cdr3_aa: CALLPGAYNEQFF
d_call: TRBD2; v_call: TRBV20-1; clone_size: .; j_call: TRBJ2-7; cdr3_nt: TGCAGTGCTAGAGCAGAGCGGGGGGCCTACGAGCAGTACTTC; cdr3_aa: CSARAERGAYEQYF
d_call: TRBD1; v_call: TRBV7-9; clone_size: many; j_call: TRBJ2-5; cdr3_nt: TGTGCCAGCAGCTCACCGGGACAGCAAGAGACCCAGTACTTC; cdr3_aa: CASSSPGQQETQYF
d_call: .; v_call: TRBV7-9; clone_size: .; j_call: TRBJ1-6; cdr3_nt: TGTGCCAGCACTGACTCGGGACAAATTAATTCACCCCTCCACTTT; cdr3_aa: CASTDSGQINSPLHF
d_call: .; v_call: TRBV6-2/TRBV6-3; clone_size: .; j_call: TRBJ2-1; cdr3_nt: TGTGCCAGCAAGGACAGCGTCTACAATGAGCAGTTCTTC; cdr3_aa: CASKDSVYNEQFF
d_call: .; v_call: TRBV7-2; clone_size: .; j_call: TRBJ2-4; cdr3_nt: TGTGCCAGCAGCTCGGAAGCGGAGGGGCGAGGATTAGCCAAAAACATTCAGTACTTC; cdr3_aa: CASSSEAEGRGLAKNIQYF
d_call: TRBD1; v_call: TRBV7-9; clone_size: .; j_call: TRBJ2-7; cdr3_nt: TGTGCCAGCAGCTACGGACAGGGTCAGGCCTACGAGCAGTACTTC; cdr3_aa: CASSYGQGQAYEQYF
d_call: TRBD2; v_call: TRBV20-1; clone_size: .; j_call: TRBJ2-3; cdr3_nt: TGCAGTGCTAGGCTAGCGGGGGGGCAGGGAGATACGCAGTATTTT; cdr3_aa: CSARLAGGQGDTQYF
d_call: .; v_call: TRBV7-9; clone_size: .; j_call: TRBJ2-1; cdr3_nt: TGTGCCAGCAGCTCCCGACAGGACACTTCTGAGAATGAGCAGTTCTTC; cdr3_aa: CASSSRQDTSENEQFF
d_call: .; v_call: TRBV7-9; clone_size: .; j_call: TRBJ1-4; cdr3_nt: TGTGCCAGCAGAGTGACAGACCTAAATGAAAAACTGTTTTTT; cdr3_aa: CASRVTDLNEKLFF
d_call: .; v_call: TRBV18; clone_size: .; j_call: TRBJ2-1; cdr3_nt: TGTGCCAGCTCACCCCAAACGGGTCTTAACAATGAGCAGTTCTTC; cdr3_aa: CASSPQTGLNNEQFF
d_call: TRBD2; v_call: TRBV14; clone_size: .; j_call: TRBJ2-7; cdr3_nt: TGTGCCAGCACCACGATGGGGGGGAGCTCCTACAATGAGCAGTACTTC; cdr3_aa: CASTTMGGSSYNEQYF
d_call: .; v_call: TRBV15; clone_size: few; j_call: TRBJ1-2; cdr3_nt: TGTGCCACCAGCACCCCGGAGTCCAGGACCTATGGCTACACCTTC; cdr3_aa: CATSTPESRTYGYTF
d_call: .; v_call: TRBV5-1; clone_size: .; j_call: TRBJ2-7; cdr3_nt: TGCGCCAGCAGCTTGGTTACGCCGTCCTACGAGCAGTACTTC; cdr3_aa: CASSLVTPSYEQYF
d_call: .; v_call: TRBV7-2; clone_size: once; j_call: TRBJ1-4; cdr3_nt: TGTGCCAGCAGCTTAGCGGGACCAACTAATGAAAAACTGTTTTTT; cdr3_aa: CASSLAGPTNEKLFF
d_call: .; v_call: TRBV5-1; clone_size: .; j_call: TRBJ2-7; cdr3_nt: TGCGCCAGCAGCCCGGCCGGGTACTCCTACGAGCAGTACTTC; cdr3_aa: CASSPAGYSYEQYF
d_call: .; v_call: TRBV28; clone_size: few; j_call: TRBJ2-3; cdr3_nt: TGTGCCAGCAGTAAAAGGGCAGAAAGCACAGATACGCAGTATTTT; cdr3_aa: CASSKRAESTDTQYF
d_call: .; v_call: TRBV7-9; clone_size: few; j_call: TRBJ2-5; cdr3_nt: TGTGCCAGCAGCGCCCCTTGGGCCGGAGGAGAGACCCAGTACTTC; cdr3_aa: CASSAPWAGGETQYF
d_call: .; v_call: TRBV20-1; clone_size: .; j_call: TRBJ2-5; cdr3_nt: TGCAGTCTAAGTGGTCGTTTCCAAGAGACCCAGTACTTC; cdr3_aa: CSLSGRFQETQYF
d_call: .; v_call: TRBV7-6; clone_size: once; j_call: TRBJ2-5; cdr3_nt: TGTGCCAGCTGTGATTACCAAGAGACCCAGTACTTC; cdr3_aa: CASCDYQETQYF
d_call: .; v_call: TRBV28; clone_size: .; j_call: TRBJ2-1; cdr3_nt: TGTGCCAGCAGTCCCTTCTTCCCTTTGTCTCACGGGCAGTCAAATGAGCAGTTCTTC; cdr3_aa: CASSPFFPLSHGQSNEQFF
d_call: TRBD1; v_call: TRBV20-1; clone_size: .; j_call: TRBJ1-2; cdr3_nt: TGCAGTGCTAGAGTGGGACAGGGGGTTTTGGGGTATGGCTACACCTTC; cdr3_aa: CSARVGQGVLGYGYTF
d_call: TRBD1; v_call: TRBV20-1; clone_size: .; j_call: TRBJ2-5; cdr3_nt: TGCAGTGCTAGAAAACAGGGGATCGGAGAAGAGACCCAGTACTTC; cdr3_aa: CSARKQGIGEETQYF
d_call: TRBD1; v_call: TRBV29-1; clone_size: .; j_call: TRBJ1-2; cdr3_nt: TGCAGCGTTCCCGGGACAGGGGAATTCTATGGCTACACCTTC; cdr3_aa: CSVPGTGEFYGYTF
d_call: .; v_call: TRBV12-3/TRBV12-4; clone_size: .; j_call: TRBJ1-6; cdr3_nt: TGTGCCAGCCTGATACAGGGAACATTAGGTTCACCCCTCCACTTT; cdr3_aa: CASLIQGTLGSPLHF
d_call: .; v_call: TRBV7-2; clone_size: few; j_call: TRBJ2-1; cdr3_nt: TGTGCCAGCAGCGTAGAGCGGGTACCCCCCGGGAATGAGCAGTTCTTC; cdr3_aa: CASSVERVPPGNEQFF
d_call: .; v_call: TRBV24-1; clone_size: many; j_call: TRBJ2-3; cdr3_nt: TGTGCCACCAGGAAACAGGATGATACGCAGTATTTT; cdr3_aa: CATRKQDDTQYF
d_call: .; v_call: TRBV4-1; clone_size: few; j_call: TRBJ2-1; cdr3_nt: TGCGCCAGCAGCCAGACCTACAGGGAGCAGTTCTTC; cdr3_aa: CASSQTYREQFF
d_call: TRBD2; v_call: TRBV27; clone_size: .; j_call: TRBJ2-1; cdr3_nt: TGTGCCAGCAGAGCAGCGGGGGGAGACTACAATGAGCAGTTCTTC; cdr3_aa: CASRAAGGDYNEQFF
d_call: TRBD2; v_call: TRBV20-1; clone_size: .; j_call: TRBJ2-1; cdr3_nt: TGCAGCGAAAGAAGCGGGGGGAGTTCCAATGAGCAGTTCTTC; cdr3_aa: CSERSGGSSNEQFF
d_call: TRBD2; v_call: TRBV7-2; clone_size: .; j_call: TRBJ2-7; cdr3_nt: TGTGCCAGCAGCGTAATAGCGGGACGAGGGGTCGAGCAGTACTTC; cdr3_aa: CASSVIAGRGVEQYF
d_call: .; v_call: TRBV29-1; clone_size: .; j_call: TRBJ1-2; cdr3_nt: TGCAGCGCGAGCCGAGATGACTACACCTTC; cdr3_aa: CSASRDDYTF
d_call: .; v_call: TRBV6-5; clone_size: few; j_call: TRBJ2-7; cdr3_nt: TGTGCCAGCAGTTACTCTGAGGGGGGGCAAGGAGAGCAGTACTTC; cdr3_aa: CASSYSEGGQGEQYF
d_call: .; v_call: TRBV7-2; clone_size: .; j_call: TRBJ2-1; cdr3_nt: TGTGCCAGCAGCTTAACGCTCCCTCGGGCAAATGAGCAGTTCTTC; cdr3_aa: CASSLTLPRANEQFF
d_call: .; v_call: TRBV12-3/TRBV12-4; clone_size: .; j_call: TRBJ1-2; cdr3_nt: TGTGCCAGCAGAAACCGGGAAAACTATGGCTACACCTTC; cdr3_aa: CASRNRENYGYTF
d_call: .; v_call: TRBV5-1; clone_size: .; j_call: TRBJ2-7; cdr3_nt: TGCGCCAGCAGCCTTGGGGTAGCTCGTGACTACGAGCAGTACTTC; cdr3_aa: CASSLGVARDYEQYF
d_call: TRBD1; v_call: TRBV5-1; clone_size: .; j_call: TRBJ1-2; cdr3_nt: TGCGCCAGCAGCAGAGGACAGGGGGCAAGACTAACCGATGGCTACACCTTC; cdr3_aa: CASSRGQGARLTDGYTF
d_call: TRBD1; v_call: TRBV27; clone_size: .; j_call: TRBJ2-5; cdr3_nt: TGTGCCAGCAGTTTTTCGGACAGGCCTCTGACCCAGTACTTC; cdr3_aa: CASSFSDRPLTQYF
d_call: .; v_call: TRBV9; clone_size: few; j_call: TRBJ1-2; cdr3_nt: TGTGCCAGCAGCGTGTCGGACACCCTCTATGGCTACACCTTC; cdr3_aa: CASSVSDTLYGYTF
d_call: .; v_call: TRBV29-1; clone_size: many; j_call: TRBJ2-7; cdr3_nt: TGCAGCACCCGGGGCTCTAACCTCTACGAGCAGTACTTC; cdr3_aa: CSTRGSNLYEQYF
d_call: TRBD1; v_call: TRBV29-1; clone_size: .; j_call: TRBJ2-7; cdr3_nt: TGCAGCGTTGGATCACCGGACAGGGGGTACTACGAGCAGTACTTC; cdr3_aa: CSVGSPDRGYYEQYF
d_call: TRBD2; v_call: TRBV7-2; clone_size: few; j_call: TRBJ2-5; cdr3_nt: TGTGCCAGCAGCCCCCGGGGTAGCGGGGGGTTCGGAGAGACCCAGTACTTC; cdr3_aa: CASSPRGSGGFGETQYF
d_call: .; v_call: TRBV6-2/TRBV6-3; clone_size: few; j_call: TRBJ1-2; cdr3_nt: TGTGCCAGCAGTTACCGACTGGACTATGGCTACACCTTC; cdr3_aa: CASSYRLDYGYTF
d_call: .; v_call: TRBV7-3; clone_size: .; j_call: TRBJ2-5; cdr3_nt: TGTGCCAGCAGCCACCTCCGGGCAGGGTTGGGTGAGACCCAGTACTTC; cdr3_aa: CASSHLRAGLGETQYF
d_call: TRBD2; v_call: TRBV4-2; clone_size: .; j_call: TRBJ2-1; cdr3_nt: TGTGCCAGCAGCCAACTAGTACGGACTAGCGGCAATGAGCAGTTCTTC; cdr3_aa: CASSQLVRTSGNEQFF
d_call: .; v_call: TRBV28; clone_size: .; j_call: TRBJ1-2; cdr3_nt: TGTGCCAGCAGTTTATCCCCGCCTAACTATGGCTACACCTTC; cdr3_aa: CASSLSPPNYGYTF
d_call: TRBD1; v_call: TRBV28; clone_size: .; j_call: TRBJ2-7; cdr3_nt: TGTGCCAGTTATCCCGGGACAGTTTACTACGAGCAGTACTTC; cdr3_aa: CASYPGTVYYEQYF
d_call: TRBD2; v_call: TRBV7-2; clone_size: .; j_call: TRBJ2-3; cdr3_nt: TGTGCCAGCAGCTTAGTGGTTAGCGGGGGGTATGGAGATACGCAGTATTTT; cdr3_aa: CASSLVVSGGYGDTQYF
d_call: TRBD2; v_call: TRBV9; clone_size: few; j_call: TRBJ2-3; cdr3_nt: TGTGCCAGCAGTTCTAGAGCGGGGTTGGGGTCAGATACGCAGTATTTT; cdr3_aa: CASSSRAGLGSDTQYF
d_call: .; v_call: TRBV6-5; clone_size: .; j_call: TRBJ2-5; cdr3_nt: TGTGCCAGCAGTGACCTTCAATCAGGGACCCAGTACTTC; cdr3_aa: CASSDLQSGTQYF
d_call: .; v_call: TRBV10-3; clone_size: .; j_call: TRBJ1-1; cdr3_nt: TGTGCCATCAGAGCAAGGCGGGTTCTAACCCCGAACACTGAAGCTTTCTTT; cdr3_aa: CAIRARRVLTPNTEAFF